A selection of T cell receptor beta chains follows, all from one sample in a study of shared clonotypes between healthy human individuals. Here immunoSEQ multiplex PCR was the method, and the copy in TCRdb shows in-frame clones only, minus some. Of about 2.3 million clones listed, about 90% are singletons. The sequencing input was naive CD4+ T cells from PBMCs. All receptors derive from a man between 18 and 29 years old in good health. Some clones in this sample may be carry-over from other donors' samples. CDR3s include the opening cysteine and the closing phenylalanine or tryptophan. Fields, in order: CDR3 protein, CDR3 DNA, J gene, D gene, clone size, V gene. A D gene is named only where the DNA matches it firmly. Where a row states a size, it is once, few, many or the class of an expanded clone; other rows omit it.

cdr3_aa: CATSRDRGNEQFF; cdr3_nt: TGTGCCACCAGCAGAGATAGGGGTAATGAGCAGTTCTTC; j_call: TRBJ2-1; d_call: NA; clone_size: NA; v_call: TRBV15
cdr3_aa: CAISGDLAKNIQYF; cdr3_nt: TGTGCCATCTCGGGGGACTTAGCCAAAAACATTCAGTACTTC; j_call: TRBJ2-4; d_call: NA; clone_size: NA; v_call: TRBV10-3
cdr3_aa: CASSEGGLFYNEQFF; cdr3_nt: TGTGCCAGCAGCGAGGGGGGGCTATTCTACAATGAGCAGTTCTTC; j_call: TRBJ2-1; d_call: NA; clone_size: NA; v_call: TRBV9
cdr3_aa: CASSPPTGMYTEAFF; cdr3_nt: TGTGCCAGCAGCCCGCCGACAGGGATGTACACTGAAGCTTTCTTT; j_call: TRBJ1-1; d_call: TRBD1; clone_size: NA; v_call: TRBV7-8
cdr3_aa: CASSFWLAGNTGELFF; cdr3_nt: TGCGCCAGCAGCTTCTGGCTAGCGGGGAACACCGGGGAGCTGTTTTTT; j_call: TRBJ2-2; d_call: TRBD2; clone_size: NA; v_call: TRBV5-1
cdr3_aa: CAWSVSAGWNQPQHF; cdr3_nt: TGTGCCTGGAGTGTTTCCGCGGGGTGGAATCAGCCCCAGCATTTT; j_call: TRBJ1-5; d_call: NA; clone_size: few; v_call: TRBV30
cdr3_aa: CASLGTEAFF; cdr3_nt: TGTGCCAGCCTCGGCACTGAAGCTTTCTTT; j_call: TRBJ1-1; d_call: NA; clone_size: few; v_call: TRBV28
cdr3_aa: CASSGRTALLGALFF; cdr3_nt: TGTGCCAGCAGCGGCAGGACAGCCCTCCTGGGGGCACTGTTTTTT; j_call: TRBJ1-4; d_call: NA; clone_size: NA; v_call: TRBV7-8
cdr3_aa: CASAGGLSYEQYF; cdr3_nt: TGTGCCAGCGCAGGAGGACTATCCTACGAGCAGTACTTC; j_call: TRBJ2-7; d_call: NA; clone_size: NA; v_call: TRBV2
cdr3_aa: CASSLKGIEQFF; cdr3_nt: TGCGCCAGCAGCTTAAAGGGGATAGAGCAGTTCTTC; j_call: TRBJ2-1; d_call: NA; clone_size: once; v_call: TRBV5-1
cdr3_aa: CASSNRPGETQYF; cdr3_nt: TGTGCCAGCAGTAACCGACCAGGAGAGACCCAGTACTTC; j_call: TRBJ2-5; d_call: NA; clone_size: NA; v_call: TRBV7-3
cdr3_aa: CASSPTGVEQYF; cdr3_nt: TGTGCCAGCAGTCCGACAGGGGTCGAGCAGTACTTC; j_call: TRBJ2-7; d_call: TRBD1; clone_size: once; v_call: TRBV2
cdr3_aa: CASSLVGLNTEAFF; cdr3_nt: TGTGCCAGCAGCTTAGTAGGGCTAAACACTGAAGCTTTCTTT; j_call: TRBJ1-1; d_call: NA; clone_size: NA; v_call: TRBV7-8
cdr3_aa: CASSSQTEAFF; cdr3_nt: TGTGCCAGCAGTTCCCAGACTGAAGCTTTCTTT; j_call: TRBJ1-1; d_call: NA; clone_size: NA; v_call: TRBV28
cdr3_aa: CATSRDYSANTEAFF; cdr3_nt: TGTGCCACCAGCAGAGATTATTCCGCGAACACTGAAGCTTTCTTT; j_call: TRBJ1-1; d_call: NA; clone_size: NA; v_call: TRBV15
cdr3_aa: CASSFGDRSNEQFF; cdr3_nt: TGCGCCAGCAGCTTTGGCGACAGATCTAATGAGCAGTTCTTC; j_call: TRBJ2-1; d_call: NA; clone_size: NA; v_call: TRBV5-1
cdr3_aa: CASSLDRGRETQYF; cdr3_nt: TGCGCCAGCAGCCTCGACAGGGGGCGTGAGACCCAGTACTTC; j_call: TRBJ2-5; d_call: TRBD1; clone_size: NA; v_call: TRBV5-1
cdr3_aa: CASSFTQGRTEAFF; cdr3_nt: TGTGCCAGCAGCTTCACTCAAGGTCGCACTGAAGCTTTCTTT; j_call: TRBJ1-1; d_call: NA; clone_size: NA; v_call: TRBV7-2
cdr3_aa: CASRNRGGGTQYF; cdr3_nt: TGCGCCAGCAGGAACAGGGGCGGGGGGACCCAGTACTTC; j_call: TRBJ2-5; d_call: NA; clone_size: NA; v_call: TRBV5-1
cdr3_aa: CASSLSPAQETQYF; cdr3_nt: TGTGCCAGCAGTTTATCCCCGGCCCAAGAGACCCAGTACTTC; j_call: TRBJ2-5; d_call: NA; clone_size: NA; v_call: TRBV28
cdr3_aa: CASSPRQGPYEQYF; cdr3_nt: TGTGCCAGCAGCCCAAGACAGGGCCCCTACGAGCAGTACTTC; j_call: TRBJ2-7; d_call: TRBD1; clone_size: NA; v_call: TRBV7-2
cdr3_aa: CASSPGLAISYEQYF; cdr3_nt: TGCGCCAGCAGCCCGGGGCTAGCGATCTCCTACGAGCAGTACTTC; j_call: TRBJ2-7; d_call: NA; clone_size: NA; v_call: TRBV5-1
cdr3_aa: CASNIQGETQHF; cdr3_nt: TGTGCCAGCAATATTCAGGGTGAGACCCAGCATTTT; j_call: TRBJ1-5; d_call: NA; clone_size: once; v_call: TRBV28
cdr3_aa: CATRTSGNTGELFF; cdr3_nt: TGTGCCACCCGGACTAGCGGGAACACCGGGGAGCTGTTTTTT; j_call: TRBJ2-2; d_call: TRBD2; clone_size: NA; v_call: TRBV15
cdr3_aa: CASSWPGIPEAFF; cdr3_nt: TGTGCCAGCAGCTGGCCAGGGATCCCTGAAGCTTTCTTT; j_call: TRBJ1-1; d_call: NA; clone_size: NA; v_call: TRBV5-4
cdr3_aa: CASSQDGRQASYEQYF; cdr3_nt: TGCGCCAGCAGCCAAGATGGACGGCAGGCCTCCTACGAGCAGTACTTC; j_call: TRBJ2-7; d_call: NA; clone_size: NA; v_call: TRBV4-1
cdr3_aa: CASSLSGNNSPLHF; cdr3_nt: TGCGCCAGCAGCCTTTCAGGCAATAATTCACCCCTCCACTTT; j_call: TRBJ1-6; d_call: NA; clone_size: NA; v_call: TRBV4-1
cdr3_aa: CASSLVQGSYEQYF; cdr3_nt: TGTGCCAGCAGCTTAGTCCAGGGCTCCTACGAGCAGTACTTC; j_call: TRBJ2-7; d_call: NA; clone_size: NA; v_call: TRBV7-2
cdr3_aa: CASSLGNTGELFF; cdr3_nt: TGTGCCAGCAGTTTGGGGAACACCGGGGAGCTGTTTTTT; j_call: TRBJ2-2; d_call: NA; clone_size: NA; v_call: TRBV28
cdr3_aa: CASGQSPGDEQFF; cdr3_nt: TGCGCCAGCGGACAAAGCCCGGGAGATGAGCAGTTCTTC; j_call: TRBJ2-1; d_call: NA; clone_size: NA; v_call: TRBV4-3
cdr3_aa: CASSTRTSGIAETQYF; cdr3_nt: TGTGCCAGCAGTACCAGGACTAGCGGGATCGCAGAGACCCAGTACTTC; j_call: TRBJ2-5; d_call: TRBD2; clone_size: NA; v_call: TRBV6-6
cdr3_aa: CASSQRTSGEYTGELFF; cdr3_nt: TGTGCCAGCAGCCAACGGACTAGCGGGGAATACACCGGGGAGCTGTTTTTT; j_call: TRBJ2-2; d_call: TRBD2; clone_size: NA; v_call: TRBV4-2
cdr3_aa: CAWGETRDIQYF; cdr3_nt: TGTGCCTGGGGGGAAACAAGGGACATTCAGTACTTC; j_call: TRBJ2-4; d_call: NA; clone_size: NA; v_call: TRBV30
cdr3_aa: CASSPRTDTQYF; cdr3_nt: TGTGCCAGCTCACCACGCACAGATACGCAGTATTTT; j_call: TRBJ2-3; d_call: NA; clone_size: few; v_call: TRBV18
cdr3_aa: CASRTETTNEKLFF; cdr3_nt: TGTGCCAGCCGGACAGAGACAACTAATGAAAAACTGTTTTTT; j_call: TRBJ1-4; d_call: NA; clone_size: once; v_call: TRBV7-2
cdr3_aa: CASSLGRNTDTQYF; cdr3_nt: TGTGCCAGCAGCCTGGGGCGAAACACAGATACGCAGTATTTT; j_call: TRBJ2-3; d_call: NA; clone_size: NA; v_call: TRBV14
cdr3_aa: CASSGTSGRVHEQFF; cdr3_nt: TGTGCCAGCAGTGGTACTAGCGGGAGAGTCCATGAGCAGTTCTTC; j_call: TRBJ2-1; d_call: TRBD2; clone_size: NA; v_call: TRBV2
cdr3_aa: CAWSPTSGNSGELFF; cdr3_nt: TGTGCCTGGAGCCCGACTAGCGGGAACTCCGGGGAGCTGTTTTTT; j_call: TRBJ2-2; d_call: TRBD2; clone_size: NA; v_call: TRBV30
cdr3_aa: CASSDRVNQPQHF; cdr3_nt: TGTGCCAGTAGTGACAGGGTTAATCAGCCCCAGCATTTT; j_call: TRBJ1-5; d_call: TRBD1; clone_size: NA; v_call: TRBV19
cdr3_aa: CASSQPDRDQETQYF; cdr3_nt: TGCGCCAGCAGCCAACCGGACCGGGACCAAGAGACCCAGTACTTC; j_call: TRBJ2-5; d_call: NA; clone_size: NA; v_call: TRBV4-1
cdr3_aa: CASREILGGDTQYF; cdr3_nt: TGTGCCAGCAGAGAAATACTAGGTGGAGATACGCAGTATTTT; j_call: TRBJ2-3; d_call: NA; clone_size: NA; v_call: TRBV6-6
cdr3_aa: CASSTGGLYGYTF; cdr3_nt: TGTGCCAGTAGCACGGGCGGTCTATATGGCTACACCTTC; j_call: TRBJ1-2; d_call: NA; clone_size: NA; v_call: TRBV19
cdr3_aa: CATSRDPANEKLFF; cdr3_nt: TGTGCCACCAGCAGAGATCCGGCTAATGAAAAACTGTTTTTT; j_call: TRBJ1-4; d_call: NA; clone_size: NA; v_call: TRBV15
cdr3_aa: CASSSTGVETQYF; cdr3_nt: TGTGCCAGCAGTTCAACAGGGGTGGAGACCCAGTACTTC; j_call: TRBJ2-5; d_call: TRBD1; clone_size: NA; v_call: TRBV28
cdr3_aa: CASSLDILFYEQYF; cdr3_nt: TGTGCCAGCAGCTTAGATATACTATTCTACGAGCAGTACTTC; j_call: TRBJ2-7; d_call: NA; clone_size: NA; v_call: TRBV7-9
cdr3_aa: CASSLDRLRQGEQYF; cdr3_nt: TGTGCCAGCAGCTTGGATCGGCTGCGACAGGGCGAGCAGTACTTC; j_call: TRBJ2-7; d_call: TRBD1; clone_size: NA; v_call: TRBV5-6
cdr3_aa: CATQLVSEQFF; cdr3_nt: TGTGCCACCCAACTAGTTTCCGAGCAGTTCTTC; j_call: TRBJ2-1; d_call: NA; clone_size: NA; v_call: TRBV2
cdr3_aa: CARSLGFISGTGDRSAQHF; cdr3_nt: TGTGCCAGAAGCTTGGGGTTTATTTCAGGGACAGGGGATCGTTCGGCCCAGCATTTT; j_call: TRBJ1-5; d_call: TRBD1; clone_size: NA; v_call: TRBV5-3
cdr3_aa: CAIMGFGNEQFF; cdr3_nt: TGTGCCATCATGGGGTTTGGCAATGAGCAGTTCTTC; j_call: TRBJ2-1; d_call: NA; clone_size: NA; v_call: TRBV10-3
cdr3_aa: CASSLGSPYEQYF; cdr3_nt: TGTGCCAGCAGCTTAGGGTCCCCCTACGAGCAGTACTTC; j_call: TRBJ2-7; d_call: NA; clone_size: NA; v_call: TRBV11-2
cdr3_aa: CASSPRGTHTEAFF; cdr3_nt: TGTGCCAGCAGTCCCAGGGGTACGCACACTGAAGCTTTCTTT; j_call: TRBJ1-1; d_call: NA; clone_size: once; v_call: TRBV14